These T cell receptor beta chains were read from a single sample in a study of blood T cell repertoires in COVID-19. The data were produced by immunoSEQ multiplex PCR, yet TCRdb's version contains in-frame clones alone and is incomplete. Of about 270,000 clones listed, approximately 92% are singletons. Sample: PBMCs or T cells enriched from blood (not recorded which). These receptors were collected from a woman aged 18-29 years who had recovered from COVID-19. Each CDR3 is given with its conserved first and last residue. Only some rows state a clone size, as once, few, many or a class for expanded clones.

once	TRBV5-5	TRBJ1-1	CASSPQGFGTEAFF
.	TRBV3-1/TRBV3-2	TRBJ2-7	CASSQGGGTYEQYF
.	TRBV19	TRBJ2-1	CASRDYHGVQFF
.	TRBV7-9	TRBJ2-2	CASSLGDRAATGELFF
.	TRBV5-1	TRBJ1-2	CASSLGETGSYGYTF
.	TRBV20-1	TRBJ2-5	CSASWVPGETQYF
.	TRBV2	TRBJ1-5	CASSDKGGRAGPPQHF
.	TRBV28	TRBJ2-7	CASTAGTGYYEQYF
.	TRBV5-1	TRBJ1-1	CASSLQDNTEAFF
.	TRBV9	TRBJ2-3	CASSPRGTGAPTDTQYF
once	TRBV28	TRBJ2-6	CASGTGGAGANVLTF
.	TRBV9	TRBJ1-6	CASSRRTSYNSPLHF
.	TRBV10-3	TRBJ1-2	CAINLGTGDGYTF
.	TRBV19	TRBJ2-3	CASTATSGSSTDTQYF
.	TRBV5-1	TRBJ1-2	CASSLEGANYGYTF
once	TRBV24-1	TRBJ2-1	CATSDLRDTNEQFF
.	TRBV7-8	TRBJ2-1	CASSLIAGGDQYNEQFF
.	TRBV3-1/TRBV3-2	TRBJ2-3	CASSFMGGRTDTQYF
few	TRBV28	TRBJ2-7	CASSLTSTGGREQYF
.	TRBV3-1/TRBV3-2	TRBJ1-5	CASSPSGWEDQPQHF
.	TRBV4-2	TRBJ2-3	CASSQDPAGVWSDTQYF
few	TRBV2	TRBJ2-7	CATSGRGLEQYF
.	TRBV5-1	TRBJ2-5	CASSTGLAGQETQYF
.	TRBV19	TRBJ1-4	CASRPQGSEIVGSEKLFF
.	TRBV6-2/TRBV6-3	TRBJ2-3	CASSWGQTTGDTQYF